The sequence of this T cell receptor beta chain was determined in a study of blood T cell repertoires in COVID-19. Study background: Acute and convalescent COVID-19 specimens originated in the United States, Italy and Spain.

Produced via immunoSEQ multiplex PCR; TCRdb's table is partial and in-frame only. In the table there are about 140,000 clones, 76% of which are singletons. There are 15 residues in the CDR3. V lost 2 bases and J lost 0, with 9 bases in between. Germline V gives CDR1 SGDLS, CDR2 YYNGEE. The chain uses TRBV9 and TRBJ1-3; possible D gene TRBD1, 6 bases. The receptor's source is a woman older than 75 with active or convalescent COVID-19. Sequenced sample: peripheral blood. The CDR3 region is CASSVRDNSGNTIYF. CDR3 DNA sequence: TGTGCCAGCAGCGTCCGGGACAACTCTGGAAACACCATATATTTT.